These 16 T cell receptor beta chains originate from one sample sequenced in a study of shared clonotypes between healthy human individuals. Assay used: immunoSEQ multiplex PCR; TCRdb lists only in-frame clones, some missing. The data show millions of clones, with roughly 96% seen just once and 0.1% to 0.15% held by the top ten. Sequenced input: naive CD4+ T cells sorted from blood. Documented subset: CD45RA+ positively selected. These receptors all stem from a man aged 18 to 30 in good health.

The rearrangement links TRBV30 to TRBJ2-4; D is perhaps TRBD1 (6 bases). Germline V gives CDR1 GTSNPN, CDR2 SVGIG (reference sequence). V was clipped by 3 bases and J by 4 bases, with 10 bases between them. This CDR3 is 13 amino acids long. CDR3 in amino acids: CAWRSGQKNIQYF. In DNA form, the CDR3 reads TGTGCCTGGAGATCGGGACAAAAAAACATTCAGTACTTC.

The chain joins TRBV29-1 to TRBJ2-3; TRBD1 matches at 8 bases. Trimming removed 5 bases from V and 2 bases from J; junction bases left unmatched: 6. This CDR3 is 14 amino acids long. CDR1 and CDR2 from the germline V gene are SQVTM and ANQGSEA. The CDR3 nucleotides are TGCAGCGTTTGGGGACAGGAATCCACAGATACGCAGTATTTT. It specifies CSVWGQESTDTQYF.

In the case of this clone: Other DNA sequences of this sample code for an identical CDR3. This chain connects TRBV11-2 to TRBJ1-3, with 9 positions matching TRBD1. In germline, CDR1 is SGHAT, CDR2 FQNNGV. This CDR3 contains 17 residues. Germline trimming cut 5 bases from V and 0 bases from J; bases unmatched to any gene: 8. Here the CDR3 reads CASSLTGTGSSGNTIYF. The CDR3, as DNA: TGTGCCAGCAGCCTTACAGGGACAGGGAGCTCTGGAAACACCATATATTTT. The variable domain in full, completed from reference TRBV11-2 and TRBJ1-3, reads EAGVAQSPRYKIIEKRQSVAFWCNPISGHATLYWYQQILGQGPKLLIQFQNNGVVDDSQLPKDRFSAERLKGVDSTLKIQPAKLEDSAVYLCASSLTGTGSSGNTIYFGEGSWLTVV.

This sequence joins TRBV23-1 and TRBJ2-7; 9 bases align to TRBD1. TRBV23-1 is given ORF status, its function remaining uncertain. There are 13 residues in the CDR3. The junction had 10 bases not matched to a gene; V was cut back by 10 bases and J by 6 bases. The CDR3 here is CATKQGAVREQYF. The CDR3 DNA follows: TGCGCCACAAAACAGGGGGCGGTACGCGAGCAGTACTTC.

V is TRBV9 and J is TRBJ2-7, with 7 bases fitting TRBD2. Germline values: CDR1 SGDLS, CDR2 YYNGEE. Trimming took 4 bases from V and 0 from J; bases not matched to a gene: 10. CDR3 length: 16 residues. CDR3 loop: CASSPPGGGSSYEQYF. Here the CDR3 DNA reads TGTGCCAGCAGCCCCCCGGGTGGCGGGAGCTCCTACGAGCAGTACTTC. Together with reference TRBV9 and TRBJ2-7, the CDR3 gives the full variable domain: DSGVTQTPKHLITATGQRVTLRCSPRSGDLSVYWYQQSLDQGLQFLIQYYNGEERAKGNILERFSAQQFPDLHSELNLSSLELGDSALYFCASSPPGGGSSYEQYFGPGTRLTVT.

The rearrangement joins TRBV11-1 to TRBJ1-1; D not certain. Per germline, CDR1 SGHAT and CDR2 FQDESV (reference sequence). There are 13 residues in the CDR3. V was cut by 2 bases and J by 8 bases, with 12 bases left in between. CDR3 loop: CASSLNRPNEAFF. Written as DNA, the CDR3 is TGTGCCAGCAGCTTAAATAGGCCGAACGAAGCTTTCTTT.

The gene calls are TRBV7-9 and TRBJ2-7; TRBD1 matches 7 bases. Losses at the gene ends were 5 bases for V and 4 bases for J; bases not matched to a gene: 11. CDR1 SEHNR and CDR2 FQNEAQ come from the germline V gene (reference sequence). The CDR3 has 15 residues. In nucleotides, the CDR3 is TGTGCCAGCAGCGAAACAGGGGAGTCGCCATACGAGCAGTACTTC. The encoded protein is CASSETGESPYEQYF.

The chain employs TRBV6-5 and TRBJ2-7, with 11 nucleotides matching TRBD1. Germline CDR1 and CDR2: MNHEY and SVGAGI. This CDR3 contains 16 residues. Unmatched junction bases numbered 5, after V lost 0 bases and J lost 4 bases. The CDR3 is CASSYSWTGGGYEQYF. The CDR3 DNA sequence: TGTGCCAGCAGTTACTCCTGGACAGGGGGCGGTTACGAGCAGTACTTC.

About this clone itself: Different DNA sequences within this sample yield the same CDR3. The rearrangement joins TRBV28 to TRBJ1-4, with TRBD1 matching 7 bases. The CDR3 is 15 amino acids. Per the germline V gene, CDR1 is MDHEN and CDR2 is SYDVKM. J lost 3 bases, V lost 5 bases, and 6 bases had no gene match. The CDR3 sequence is CASSASGGSNEKLFF. DNA for the CDR3: TGTGCCAGCAGTGCCTCAGGGGGGTCTAATGAAAAACTGTTTTTT. Variable domain in full (rest from reference TRBV28 and TRBJ1-4): DVKVTQSSRYLVKRTGEKVFLECVQDMDHENMFWYRQDPGLGLRLIYFSYDVKMKEKGDIPEGYSVSREKKERFSLILESASTNQTSMYLCASSASGGSNEKLFFGSGTQLSVL.

This clone was counted only a few times. J is TRBJ2-1 and V is TRBV27; D possibly corresponds to TRBD1 (5 bases). V lost 5 bases and J lost 0, with 11 bases in between. CDR3 size: 15 residues. CDR1 and CDR2 (germline): MNHEY, SMNVEV (reference sequence). CDR3 nucleotides: TGTGCCAGCAGTAGACAGAGGAGCTCCTACAATGAGCAGTTCTTC. Translation gives CASSRQRSSYNEQFF.

CDR3 DNA: TGTGCCAGCAGTTTCCCCTCTGACAGGGCTAGCACAGATACGCAGTATTTT. Its protein is CASSFPSDRASTDTQYF. The chain uses TRBV28 and TRBJ2-3, with 7 bases matching TRBD1. Germline lookup yields CDR1 MDHEN and CDR2 SYDVKM. V trimming: 3 bases; J trimming: 0 bases; junction bases outside the gene matches: 9. This CDR3 is 17 amino acids long.

The chain couples TRBV5-4 to TRBJ2-3, with D unresolved. CDR3 length: 13 amino acids. CDR1 and CDR2 from the germline V gene are SGHNT and YYREEE (reference sequence). Trimming stripped 3 bases from V and 0 bases from J, with 5 bases between. The CDR3 DNA reads TGTGCCAGCAGCTCTGCTAGCACAGATACGCAGTATTTT. It specifies CASSSASTDTQYF.

The chain links TRBV30 to TRBJ2-2; possible D gene TRBD1, 5 bases. The V and J ends lost 0 bases and 7 bases respectively, with 12 bases between them. The CDR3 contains 14 residues. From germline, CDR1 is GTSNPN and CDR2 SVGIG (reference sequence). In nucleotides, the CDR3 is TGTGCCTGGAGTGTAGACAGATCTATCGGGGAGCTGTTTTTT. Protein product: CAWSVDRSIGELFF.

The chain employs TRBV6-5 and TRBJ1-3, with no clear D. The V gene's germline CDR1 is MNHEY and CDR2 SVGAGI. With 6 bases removed from V and 4 bases from J, the gap between germline ends came to 13 bases. This CDR3 has 14 amino acids. Here the CDR3 reads CASRPDLIGNTIYF. DNA for the CDR3: TGTGCCAGCAGGCCCGACCTAATAGGAAACACCATATATTTT.

In regard to this clone: The sample holds other DNA sequences that translate to the same CDR3. V usage is TRBV30 and J usage is TRBJ1-6; D remains ambiguous. This CDR3 spans 13 amino acids. Germline CDR1 reads GTSNPN; CDR2 reads SVGIG (reference sequence). V shed 0 bases and J shed 7 bases, with 7 bases lying between them. CDR3 loop: CAWSVGRNSPLHF. The DNA of the CDR3 is TGTGCCTGGAGTGTAGGGAGGAATTCACCCCTCCACTTT.

The chain uses TRBV19 and TRBJ1-6; D is unresolved. V was pared by 6 bases and J by 10 bases, with 16 bases between. This CDR3 contains 14 residues. The germline gives CDR1 LNHDA, CDR2 SQIVND (reference sequence). The CDR3, as DNA: TGTGCCAGTAGCCCCCTGAGGGATACCTCACCCCTCCACTTT. Its translation is CASSPLRDTSPLHF.